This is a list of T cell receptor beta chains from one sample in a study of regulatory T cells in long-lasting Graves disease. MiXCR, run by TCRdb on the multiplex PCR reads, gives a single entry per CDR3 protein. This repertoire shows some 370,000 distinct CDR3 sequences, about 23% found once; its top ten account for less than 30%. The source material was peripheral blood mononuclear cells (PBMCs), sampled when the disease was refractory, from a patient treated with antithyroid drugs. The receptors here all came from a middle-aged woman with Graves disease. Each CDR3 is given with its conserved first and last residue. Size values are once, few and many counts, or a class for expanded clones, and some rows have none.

cdr3_aa: CASSEVVSSYEQYF
cdr3_length: 14
j_call: TRBJ2-7
clone_size: many
v_call: TRBV6-2/TRBV6-3

cdr3_aa: CSASKGASGSNEQFF
cdr3_length: 15
j_call: TRBJ2-1
clone_size: -
v_call: TRBV20-1

cdr3_aa: CASSYITGRTDTQYF
cdr3_length: 15
j_call: TRBJ2-3
clone_size: -
v_call: TRBV10-3

cdr3_aa: CASSSSPAGNNQPQHF
cdr3_length: 16
j_call: TRBJ1-5
clone_size: -
v_call: TRBV7-3

cdr3_aa: CASSPPGLAGVHEQYF
cdr3_length: 16
j_call: TRBJ2-7
clone_size: -
v_call: TRBV5-1

cdr3_aa: CASSFDNPGLPSGANVLTF
cdr3_length: 19
j_call: TRBJ2-6
clone_size: few
v_call: TRBV7-3

cdr3_aa: CASSRQGITGELFF
cdr3_length: 14
j_call: TRBJ2-2
clone_size: many
v_call: TRBV12-3/TRBV12-4

cdr3_aa: CSARDWKGLAEWVSYEQYF
cdr3_length: 19
j_call: TRBJ2-7
clone_size: -
v_call: TRBV20-1

cdr3_aa: CASSNGMTSHEQYF
cdr3_length: 14
j_call: TRBJ2-7
clone_size: -
v_call: TRBV19

cdr3_aa: CASSITGQEPQHF
cdr3_length: 13
j_call: TRBJ1-5
clone_size: -
v_call: TRBV19

cdr3_aa: CASSLTWGDTEAFF
cdr3_length: 14
j_call: TRBJ1-1
clone_size: few
v_call: TRBV5-1

cdr3_aa: CASSIGATRQANSPLHF
cdr3_length: 17
j_call: TRBJ1-6
clone_size: many
v_call: TRBV19

cdr3_aa: CASSLAGVGTDTQYF
cdr3_length: 15
j_call: TRBJ2-3
clone_size: -
v_call: TRBV28

cdr3_aa: CASSQAASGRDEQYF
cdr3_length: 15
j_call: TRBJ2-7
clone_size: -
v_call: TRBV28

cdr3_aa: CASSFRWGLTGELFF
cdr3_length: 15
j_call: TRBJ2-2
clone_size: -
v_call: TRBV12-3/TRBV12-4

cdr3_aa: CASSLAGKTQYF
cdr3_length: 12
j_call: TRBJ2-5
clone_size: few
v_call: TRBV5-1

cdr3_aa: CSVAGQGNTEAFF
cdr3_length: 13
j_call: TRBJ1-1
clone_size: many
v_call: TRBV29-1

cdr3_aa: CASTLGLRDSYEQYF
cdr3_length: 15
j_call: TRBJ2-7
clone_size: many
v_call: TRBV12-3/TRBV12-4

cdr3_aa: CSASYGRAGTEAFF
cdr3_length: 14
j_call: TRBJ1-1
clone_size: many
v_call: TRBV20-1

cdr3_aa: CSARTDRGENYEQYF
cdr3_length: 15
j_call: TRBJ2-7
clone_size: many
v_call: TRBV20-1

cdr3_aa: CASSYAGSGYGYTF
cdr3_length: 14
j_call: TRBJ1-2
clone_size: many
v_call: TRBV6-9

cdr3_aa: CASSLAGTRYGYTF
cdr3_length: 14
j_call: TRBJ1-2
clone_size: -
v_call: TRBV19

cdr3_aa: CASSLGWQEPYNEQFF
cdr3_length: 16
j_call: TRBJ2-1
clone_size: -
v_call: TRBV7-9

cdr3_aa: CASSLEANLRGYEQYF
cdr3_length: 16
j_call: TRBJ2-7
clone_size: -
v_call: TRBV7-2

cdr3_aa: CASSRDHYQPQHF
cdr3_length: 13
j_call: TRBJ1-5
clone_size: -
v_call: TRBV6-2/TRBV6-3

cdr3_aa: CSARSGVVMTWGDEQYF
cdr3_length: 17
j_call: TRBJ2-7
clone_size: -
v_call: TRBV20-1

cdr3_aa: CSARPSPGTSGMVTGELFF
cdr3_length: 19
j_call: TRBJ2-2
clone_size: few
v_call: TRBV20-1

cdr3_aa: CSASTVEAFF
cdr3_length: 10
j_call: TRBJ1-1
clone_size: many
v_call: TRBV20-1

cdr3_aa: CATSRDLFGRTGGRQPQHF
cdr3_length: 19
j_call: TRBJ1-5
clone_size: many
v_call: TRBV15

cdr3_aa: CSAPDAPGTGLYEQYF
cdr3_length: 16
j_call: TRBJ2-7
clone_size: many
v_call: TRBV20-1

cdr3_aa: CASSRKTRRGSYNEQFF
cdr3_length: 17
j_call: TRBJ2-1
clone_size: -
v_call: TRBV6-2/TRBV6-3

cdr3_aa: CASSRDPSRYEQYF
cdr3_length: 14
j_call: TRBJ2-7
clone_size: many
v_call: TRBV2

cdr3_aa: CASSPPPGARPSADTQYF
cdr3_length: 18
j_call: TRBJ2-3
clone_size: -
v_call: TRBV28

cdr3_aa: CASRDRGNEKLFF
cdr3_length: 13
j_call: TRBJ1-4
clone_size: many
v_call: TRBV7-8

cdr3_aa: CASSSGTSTGELFF
cdr3_length: 14
j_call: TRBJ2-2
clone_size: many
v_call: TRBV2

cdr3_aa: CSVGEVGTTREAFF
cdr3_length: 14
j_call: TRBJ1-1
clone_size: -
v_call: TRBV29-1

cdr3_aa: CASSYAHTTEAFF
cdr3_length: 13
j_call: TRBJ1-1
clone_size: few
v_call: TRBV27

cdr3_aa: CSARDLSGIITYEQYF
cdr3_length: 16
j_call: TRBJ2-7
clone_size: -
v_call: TRBV20-1

cdr3_aa: CASRPAMGGWNGYTF
cdr3_length: 15
j_call: TRBJ1-2
clone_size: many
v_call: TRBV28

cdr3_aa: CASSGGANYGYTF
cdr3_length: 13
j_call: TRBJ1-2
clone_size: -
v_call: TRBV5-1

cdr3_aa: CASSLTRRRGYEQYF
cdr3_length: 15
j_call: TRBJ2-7
clone_size: few
v_call: TRBV14

cdr3_aa: CASSLIAARQETQYF
cdr3_length: 15
j_call: TRBJ2-5
clone_size: many
v_call: TRBV28

cdr3_aa: CSASSPFGTDSYEQYF
cdr3_length: 16
j_call: TRBJ2-7
clone_size: -
v_call: TRBV20-1

cdr3_aa: CSATLMGTLHF
cdr3_length: 11
j_call: TRBJ1-6
clone_size: many
v_call: TRBV20-1

cdr3_aa: CATSRDRRDTQYF
cdr3_length: 13
j_call: TRBJ2-3
clone_size: -
v_call: TRBV15

cdr3_aa: CASSQEALAGGTSTDTQYF
cdr3_length: 19
j_call: TRBJ2-3
clone_size: -
v_call: TRBV7-9